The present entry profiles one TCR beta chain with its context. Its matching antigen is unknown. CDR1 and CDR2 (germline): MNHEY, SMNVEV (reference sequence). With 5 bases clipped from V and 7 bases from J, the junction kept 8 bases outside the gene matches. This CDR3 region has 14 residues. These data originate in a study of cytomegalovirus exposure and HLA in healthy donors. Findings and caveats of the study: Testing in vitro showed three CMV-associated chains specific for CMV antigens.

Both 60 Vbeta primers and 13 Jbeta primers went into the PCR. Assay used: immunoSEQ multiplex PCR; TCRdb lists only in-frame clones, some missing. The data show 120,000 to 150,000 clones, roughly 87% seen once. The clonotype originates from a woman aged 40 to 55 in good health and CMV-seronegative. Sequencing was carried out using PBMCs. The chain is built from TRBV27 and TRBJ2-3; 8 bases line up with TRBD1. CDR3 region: CASSEGTGSHTQYF. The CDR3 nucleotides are TGTGCCAGCAGTGAGGGGACAGGATCACATACGCAGTATTTT.